This T cell receptor beta chain is from a study of beta chain features in type 1 diabetes. CDR3 length: 14 amino acids. Trimming left V 4 bases short and J 5 bases short, with 15 bases between. Germline assignment: CDR1 SGHDT and CDR2 YYEEEE. This clone has just a few counts. Every isolated RNA sample was fully reverse transcribed, so sequencing captured expressed TCRB transcripts. TCRdb keeps only in-frame clones here, not all; method: immunoSEQ multiplex PCR. The data contain 350,000 to 400,000 clones, roughly 15% of them seen just once; the ten biggest clones take up 0.019%. The origin of this receptor is a woman between 18 and 30 years old in good health. The sample comprised naive CD4+ T cells from blood. J is TRBJ1-2 and V is TRBV5-6; D not certain. The CDR3 DNA reads as TGTGCCAGCAGCCGGGGTAGGAGCTTTTATGGCTACACCTTC. This sequence encodes CASSRGRSFYGYTF.